The clone carrying this T cell receptor (beta chain) appeared once. Its antigen is not known. The CDR3 consists of 12 residues. Trimming took off 3 bases at V and 3 bases at J, with 5 bases between the two ends. Germline CDR1 is SGHAT and CDR2 is FQNNGV. Nominally healthy donors provided the samples, though records likely missed some immune exposures. The sample belongs to a study of cytomegalovirus exposure and HLA in healthy donors. The study, taken as a whole, reports: Most likely, a cluster of highly shared sequence variants arose as a sequencing artifact. Further analysis was carried out later, and it showed several of the most significant clusters appearing linked to common viral pathogens. Previous analysis showed most TCR beta V segments were productive about 90% or about 30% of the time.

The PCR ran on 60 Vbeta and 13 Jbeta primers. The repertoire was sequenced with immunoSEQ multiplex PCR; TCRdb's copy has only in-frame clones and lacks some. The sample yields 150,000 to 200,000 clones, 80% seen once. The sample comprised PBMCs. The chain carries TRBV11-2 and TRBJ1-1; D gene ambiguous. This TCR came from a young man in good health and CMV-seropositive. As DNA, the CDR3 is TGTGCCAGCAGCTTTAGCGACACTGAAGCTTTCTTT. Its protein is CASSFSDTEAFF.